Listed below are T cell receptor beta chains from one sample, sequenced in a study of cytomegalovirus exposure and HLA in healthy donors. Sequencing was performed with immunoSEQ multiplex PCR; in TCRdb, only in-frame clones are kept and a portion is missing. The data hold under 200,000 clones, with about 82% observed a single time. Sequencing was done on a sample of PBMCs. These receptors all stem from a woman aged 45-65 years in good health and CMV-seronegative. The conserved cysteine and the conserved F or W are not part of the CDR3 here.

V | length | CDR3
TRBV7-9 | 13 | ASSAGTGNMYTQY
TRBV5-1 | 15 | ASSPRTSGSTYNEQF
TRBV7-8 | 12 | ASSLAGQGDGYT
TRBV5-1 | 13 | ASRKIETGSGELF
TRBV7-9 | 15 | ASSRSHHLQGTDTQY
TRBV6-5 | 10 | ASSNGQGRNT
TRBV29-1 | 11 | SVEGTGTYEQY
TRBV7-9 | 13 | ASSTDRGNTGELF
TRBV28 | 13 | ASSLWSSYNSPLH
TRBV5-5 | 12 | ASSSGQELYGYT
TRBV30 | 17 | AWSVIPRGIWREENIQY
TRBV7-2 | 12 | ASSFPGQGYEQY
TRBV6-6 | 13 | ASRIQTGHNYGYT
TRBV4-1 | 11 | ASSQDGVGEQF
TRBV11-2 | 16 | ASSLDPLAGGPRGEQF
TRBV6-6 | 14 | ASSYGQGGFGQPQH
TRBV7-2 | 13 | ASSLERHPNYGYT
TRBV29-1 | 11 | SVAVSGANVLT
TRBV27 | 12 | ASSPERRTYEQY
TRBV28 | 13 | ASSPTGGPKETQY
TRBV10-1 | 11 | ASSDGYQETQY
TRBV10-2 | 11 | ASSDRDTGELF
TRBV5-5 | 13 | ASSDRQKTYNEQF
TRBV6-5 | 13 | ASILGFQGFYGYT
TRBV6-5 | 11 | ASTRSRDYEQY
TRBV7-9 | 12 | ASSLGLSSYEQY
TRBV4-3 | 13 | ASSLGTELSYEQY
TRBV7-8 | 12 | ASSFETDSSQAF
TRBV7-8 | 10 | ASSRGNNEQF
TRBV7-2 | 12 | ASSLVGGLTEQY
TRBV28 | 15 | ASSSGTSGPPRDEQY
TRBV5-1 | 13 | ASSGTSGRALVQF
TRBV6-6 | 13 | ASRGASGTNYGYT
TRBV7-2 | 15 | ASSPWARDRVVYEQY
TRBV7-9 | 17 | SSSSGTSGRTSGANVLT
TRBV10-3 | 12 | AISESNGGLTQY
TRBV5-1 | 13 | ASSLAPLDTGELF
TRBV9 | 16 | ASSAQGGTSGNRDTQY
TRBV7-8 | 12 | ASSPREVSYEQY
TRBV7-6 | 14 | ASSLGRTGSYNEQF
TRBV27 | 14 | ASRPHTGNSNQPQH
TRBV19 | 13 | ASSTPGNSNQPQH
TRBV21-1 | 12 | ASTGQKNTGELF
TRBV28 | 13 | ASRVRDRHTDTQY
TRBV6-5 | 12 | ASSEEGDHYEQY
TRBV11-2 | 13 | ASSFSGRARDTQY
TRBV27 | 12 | ASSGRRGNYGYT
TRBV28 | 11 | ASSFQSGWEQY
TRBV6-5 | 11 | ASSYSGREEQY
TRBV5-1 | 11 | ASSLYLQETQY
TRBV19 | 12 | ASSGDSLGNTIY
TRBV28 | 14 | ASSPSGTLSSYEQY
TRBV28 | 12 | ATKTGSSGNTIY
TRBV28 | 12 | ASSLTSSQETQY
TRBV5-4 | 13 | ASSLRPGQGDEQF